These T cell receptor beta chains were read from a single sample in a study of shared clonotypes between healthy human individuals. The method was immunoSEQ multiplex PCR; TCRdb's version includes in-frame clones alone and lacks a portion of them. The table records fewer than 600,000 clones, roughly 80% of them present only once. The sample taken for sequencing was PBMCs. The receptors stem from a woman in her forties in good health. Some clones in this sample may be carry-over from other donors' samples. The CDR3 runs from the conserved cysteine through the conserved F or W. Each record gives: D gene, clone size, V gene, J gene, CDR3 protein, CDR3 DNA. D genes are given only for firm matches. Size values are once, few and many counts, or a class for expanded clones, and some rows have none.

D: TRBD1
size: NA
V: TRBV28
J: TRBJ2-7
CDR3: CASSATGSVPYEQYF
DNA: TGTGCCAGCAGTGCGACAGGGTCGGTCCCCTACGAGCAGTACTTC

D: NA
size: NA
V: TRBV5-1
J: TRBJ2-3
CDR3: CASSFTGFGTDTQYF
DNA: TGCGCCAGCAGCTTCACAGGGTTTGGCACAGATACGCAGTATTTT

D: NA
size: NA
V: TRBV28
J: TRBJ2-5
CDR3: CASRVDSQETQYF
DNA: TGTGCCAGCAGAGTGGACAGCCAAGAGACCCAGTACTTC

D: NA
size: NA
V: TRBV28
J: TRBJ2-7
CDR3: CASGTGTPGLATYEQYF
DNA: TGTGCCAGCGGGACCGGGACCCCGGGACTGGCAACCTACGAGCAGTACTTC

D: NA
size: NA
V: TRBV11-2
J: TRBJ2-1
CDR3: CASSLRDRPPSSYNEQFF
DNA: TGTGCCAGCAGCTTAAGGGATAGGCCCCCGAGCTCCTACAATGAGCAGTTCTTC

D: TRBD2
size: NA
V: TRBV18
J: TRBJ2-5
CDR3: CASRAGVQETQYF
DNA: TGTGCCAGCCGAGCGGGAGTACAAGAGACCCAGTACTTC

D: NA
size: NA
V: TRBV5-1
J: TRBJ2-5
CDR3: CASSLPSETQYF
DNA: TGCGCCAGCAGCTTGCCGTCGGAGACCCAGTACTTC

D: NA
size: NA
V: TRBV5-4
J: TRBJ2-7
CDR3: CASSRDFGASYEQYF
DNA: TGTGCCAGCAGCAGGGACTTCGGGGCCTCCTACGAGCAGTACTTC

D: NA
size: once
V: TRBV28
J: TRBJ1-1
CDR3: CASSLVSLGAEAFF
DNA: TGTGCCAGCAGTTTAGTATCTCTAGGGGCTGAAGCTTTCTTT

D: NA
size: NA
V: TRBV19
J: TRBJ1-1
CDR3: CASSKDYRVITEAFF
DNA: TGTGCCAGTAGTAAGGATTACAGGGTAATAACTGAAGCTTTCTTT

D: NA
size: NA
V: TRBV21-1
J: TRBJ1-4
CDR3: CASGATGGEKLFF
DNA: TGTGCCAGCGGGGCTACAGGGGGTGAAAAACTGTTTTTT

D: TRBD1
size: NA
V: TRBV28
J: TRBJ1-2
CDR3: CASSFYTGGYGKDYGYTF
DNA: TGTGCCAGCAGTTTTTATACAGGGGGTTATGGGAAGGACTATGGCTACACCTTC

D: NA
size: few
V: TRBV28
J: TRBJ2-7
CDR3: CASSGHEQYF
DNA: TGTGCCAGCAGCGGGCACGAGCAGTACTTC

D: NA
size: NA
V: TRBV7-8
J: TRBJ2-7
CDR3: CASSLEGPSKYEQYF
DNA: TGTGCCAGCAGCTTAGAGGGACCTTCCAAGTACGAGCAGTACTTC

D: TRBD2
size: NA
V: TRBV29-1
J: TRBJ2-7
CDR3: CSVEVISGNSYEQYF
DNA: TGCAGCGTTGAAGTAATTAGCGGGAACTCCTACGAGCAGTACTTC

D: NA
size: NA
V: TRBV6-4
J: TRBJ2-6
CDR3: CASSLTTGVGANVLTF
DNA: TGTGCCAGCAGCCTAACGACAGGTGTTGGGGCCAACGTCCTGACTTTC

D: NA
size: NA
V: TRBV10-3
J: TRBJ1-5
CDR3: CAINRDRSEPQHF
DNA: TGTGCCATCAATCGGGACCGCTCGGAACCCCAGCATTTT

D: TRBD2
size: NA
V: TRBV7-3
J: TRBJ2-5
CDR3: CASSPIAGKQTQYF
DNA: TGTGCCAGCAGCCCTATAGCGGGAAAACAGACCCAGTACTTC

D: NA
size: once
V: TRBV11-3
J: TRBJ2-7
CDR3: CASSLKSGYEQYF
DNA: TGTGCCAGCAGCTTAAAATCGGGCTACGAGCAGTACTTC